Shown below are 7 T cell receptor beta chains from a single sample sequenced in a study of T cells in Graves' hyperthyroidism and ophthalmopathy. TCR beta CDR3 regions were amplified from RNA. The HTBI set primed first-round TCR CDR3 RT-PCR. TCRdb re-called the multiplex PCR reads through MiXCR, storing one row per CDR3 protein. The sample consists of some 600,000 distinct CDR3 sequences, approximately 15% of them appearing once. The sample was blood. These receptors were collected from a woman between 25 and 40 years old with Graves' hyperthyroidism that later progressed to Graves' ophthalmopathy.

This clonotype was counted many times. The chain links TRBV28 to TRBJ2-1; 10 bases are shared with TRBD2. The V gene's germline CDR1 is MDHEN and CDR2 SYDVKM. The CDR3 has 16 residues. Trimming at V came to 5 bases and at J to 4 bases, leaving 8 bases not matched to a gene. DNA for the CDR3: TGTGCCAGCAGTCCGAGCGGGAGGGGCGTGTACAATGAGCAGTTCTTC. Translation: CASSPSGRGVYNEQFF.

The gene calls are TRBV19 and TRBJ2-7; D gene uncertain. CDR3 length: 13 residues. CDR1 LNHDA and CDR2 SQIVND come from the germline V gene (reference sequence). V gave up 9 bases and J gave up 0 bases, with 12 bases separating them. The CDR3 loop reads CASGPWDSYEQYF. CDR3 nucleotide sequence: TGTGCCAGCGGACCCTGGGACTCCTACGAGCAGTACTTC. The full variable domain, in which reference TRBV19 and TRBJ2-7 provide the parts outside the CDR3, is DGGITQSPKYLFRKEGQNVTLSCEQNLNHDAMYWYRQDPGQGLRLIYYSQIVNDFQKGDIAEGYSVSREKKESFPLTVTSAQKNPTAFYLCASGPWDSYEQYFGPGTRLTVT.

The gene calls are TRBV9 and TRBJ2-3; 8 bases are shared with TRBD1. The CDR3 has 13 amino acids. V lost 0 bases and J lost 9; bases outside the gene matches: 3. Germline CDR1 and CDR2: SGDLS and YYNGEE. The CDR3 spells CASSVGGTGTQYF. CDR3 DNA: TGTGCCAGCAGCGTAGGAGGGACAGGAACGCAGTATTTT.

Worth noting for this clonotype: A much larger clone differs by one base, so this may be a read error. The chain employs TRBV29-1 and TRBJ1-1, with no clear D. Trimming removed 8 bases at V and 1 base at J, with 5 bases between. The CDR3 has 10 residues. CDR1 is SQVTM, CDR2 ANQGSEA, per germline. The CDR3 loop reads CSIQNTEAFF. CDR3 DNA sequence: TGCAGCATACAGAACACTGAAGCTTTCTTT. Full variable domain (missing parts from reference TRBV29-1 and TRBJ1-1): SAVISQKPSRDICQRGTSLTIQCQVDSQVTMMFWYRQQPGQSLTLIATANQGSEATYESGFVIDKFPISRPNLTFSTLTVSNMSPEDSSIYLCSIQNTEAFFGQGTRLTVV.

This clonotype occurred many times. The chain is built from TRBV6-1 and TRBJ2-7; 9 positions match TRBD2. The CDR3 consists of 15 residues. Trimming at V came to 6 bases and at J to 6 bases, leaving 12 bases not matched to a gene. Germline V gene data show CDR1 as MNHNS and CDR2 as SASEGT. In nucleotides, the CDR3 is TGTGCCAGCAGAGATCCGGGACTAGCCCTTCGCGAGCAGTACTTC. This translates into CASRDPGLALREQYF.

This clonotype was detected ten times or more. This chain connects TRBV6-2 or TRBV6-3 to TRBJ2-2; TRBD2 aligns across 10 bases. Germline-derived CDR1 and CDR2 are MNHEY and SVGEGT. This CDR3 has 17 amino acids. V was pared by 7 bases and J by 3 bases, with 11 bases of the junction left unmatched. CDR3 nucleotides: TGTGCCAGCATCCCGACTACCGGGACTAGCGACACCGGGGAGCTGTTTTTT. Translating it yields CASIPTTGTSDTGELFF.

The chain links TRBV5-1 to TRBJ2-1, with 8 bases identical to TRBD1. Unmatched junction bases numbered 5, after V lost 3 bases and J lost 3 bases. Looked up from germline, CDR1 is SGHRS and CDR2 is YFSETQ. The CDR3 runs to 15 residues. Here the CDR3 reads CASSSGQGYYNEQFF. As DNA, the CDR3 is TGCGCCAGCAGCTCCGGACAGGGTTACTACAATGAGCAGTTCTTC.